Each of the 25 T cell receptor beta chains below was sequenced from the same sample in a study of cytomegalovirus exposure and HLA in healthy donors. It was with 60 Vbeta and 13 Jbeta primers that the PCR ran. Libraries were prepared by immunoSEQ multiplex PCR; TCRdb keeps only in-frame clonotypes and omits some of them. The table shows over 130,000 clones, with around 79% occurring only once. The sequenced sample was PBMCs. Receptors were obtained from a human donor in good health.

The chain joins TRBV28 to TRBJ2-3; the D gene is possibly TRBD2 (6 bases). CDR1 and CDR2 from the germline V gene are MDHEN and SYDVKM. Trimming left V 3 bases short and J 2 bases short, with 9 bases between. The CDR3 contains 14 residues. The CDR3 here is CASSLGGNTDTQYF. CDR3 DNA sequence: TGTGCCAGCAGTTTGGGCGGGAACACAGATACGCAGTATTTT.

This clone was picked up a small number of times. The chain combines TRBV28 with TRBJ2-7; 16 nucleotides line up with TRBD2. Germline V gene data show CDR1 as MDHEN and CDR2 as SYDVKM. The CDR3 covers 16 residues. The trim removed 6 bases at V and 6 bases at J, leaving 8 bases unmatched. CDR3 sequence reads: CASSAGTSGRVGEQYF. CDR3 bases: TGTGCCAGCAGCGCCGGGACTAGCGGGAGGGTAGGCGAGCAGTACTTC. Based on the CDR3 plus reference TRBV28 and TRBJ2-7, the full variable domain is DVKVTQSSRYLVKRTGEKVFLECVQDMDHENMFWYRQDPGLGLRLIYFSYDVKMKEKGDIPEGYSVSREKKERFSLILESASTNQTSMYLCASSAGTSGRVGEQYFGPGTRLTVT.

The chain is built from TRBV10-1 and TRBJ2-7, with D possibly TRBD1 on 6 matching bases. The length of the CDR3 is 14 residues. Trimming took off 5 bases at V and 1 base at J, with 12 bases between the two ends. Germline V gene lookup returns CDR1 WNHNN and CDR2 SYGVQD (reference sequence). The CDR3 coding sequence is TGCGCCAGCAGTCCGCTGACAGGATCCTACGAGCAGTACTTC. This translates into CASSPLTGSYEQYF.

The V call is TRBV7-9, the J call TRBJ1-2; TRBD1 matches at 7 bases. The CDR3 loop spans 14 amino acids. Germline CDR1 reads SEHNR; CDR2 reads FQNEAQ (reference sequence). Trimming at V came to 5 bases and at J to 1 base, leaving 4 bases not matched to a gene. CDR3 protein: CASSAGQSNYGYTF. As DNA, the CDR3 is TGTGCCAGCAGCGCGGGACAGAGTAACTATGGCTACACCTTC.

The V gene is TRBV29-1, the J gene TRBJ2-1; 13 bases fit TRBD2. V was clipped by 7 bases and J by 5 bases; unmatched bases: 8. Per germline, CDR1 SQVTM and CDR2 ANQGSEA. CDR3 length equals 15 residues. CDR3 nucleotides: TGCAGCGGCCTCGGGACTAGCGGGACAGACAATGAGCAGTTCTTC. Translated: CSGLGTSGTDNEQFF.

The V gene is TRBV9, the J gene TRBJ2-7; tentative D call: TRBD1 (6 bases). The CDR3 is 14 residues long. Per germline, CDR1 SGDLS and CDR2 YYNGEE. V shed 4 bases and J shed 5 bases, with 16 bases lying between them. Here the CDR3 reads CASSPRSSGDEQYF. Written as DNA, the CDR3 is TGTGCCAGCAGCCCACGATCCTCAGGGGACGAGCAGTACTTC.

This chain links TRBV28 with TRBJ2-7; 7 bases line up with TRBD2. The germline gives CDR1 MDHEN, CDR2 SYDVKM. The CDR3 contains 14 residues. Trimming cost V 3 bases and J 4 bases; bases outside gene matches: 6. DNA for the CDR3: TGTGCCAGCAGTTTCACGGGCGGGAGTTACGAGCAGTACTTC. Its translation is CASSFTGGSYEQYF.

V gene TRBV7-9 combines with J gene TRBJ1-5, with TRBD1 identical over 8 bases. The CDR3 contains 13 residues. CDR1 SEHNR and CDR2 FQNEAQ come from the germline V gene (reference sequence). Trimming at V came to 5 bases and at J to 5 bases, leaving 2 bases not matched to a gene. Written as DNA, the CDR3 is TGTGCCAGCAGCCTGACAGGGGATCAGCCCCAGCATTTT. Its translation is CASSLTGDQPQHF.

V gene TRBV2 combines with J gene TRBJ1-5, with TRBD1 matching 9 bases. CDR1 and CDR2 from the germline V gene are SNHLY and FYNNEI. This CDR3 is 19 amino acids long. J was trimmed by 6 bases and V by 5 bases; bases with no gene match: 20. This CDR3 reads CASSILAGRTRTGVQPQHF. The DNA for the CDR3 is TGTGCCAGCAGTATTCTGGCGGGGCGAACGCGGACAGGGGTTCAGCCCCAGCATTTT.

The chain employs TRBV5-5 and TRBJ2-7, with TRBD2 as a possible D gene (5 bases). The germline V gene has CDR1 SGHKS and CDR2 YYEKEE (reference sequence). This CDR3 region has 16 residues. V lost 3 bases to trimming and J lost 6 bases, with 22 bases between them. The CDR3 sequence: CASSSEWTNVDSEQYF. The DNA of the CDR3 is TGTGCCAGCAGCTCTGAATGGACCAATGTGGACTCCGAGCAGTACTTC.

This clone appeared a few times. The chain has TRBV11-2 and TRBJ2-1; 8 bases agree with TRBD2. The CDR3 totals 15 residues. V shed 5 bases and J 4 bases; nucleotides not matched to a gene: 7. Germline V gene lookup returns CDR1 SGHAT and CDR2 FQNNGV. The CDR3: CASSTIAGRYNEQFF. CDR3 bases: TGTGCCAGCAGCACCATAGCGGGACGTTACAATGAGCAGTTCTTC.

This clone has a handful of counts. CDR3 sequence reads: CASSLLAGDISTGELFF. In DNA form, the CDR3 reads TGTGCCAGCAGCTTACTAGCGGGAGATATCAGCACCGGGGAGCTGTTTTTT. The J gene is TRBJ2-2, the V gene TRBV5-4, with 11 bases fitting TRBD2. V lost 2 bases, J lost 4 bases, and 7 bases stayed unmatched. The CDR3 runs to 17 residues. Germline V gene lookup returns CDR1 SGHNT and CDR2 YYREEE (reference sequence).

V gene TRBV4-2 combines with J gene TRBJ2-5; 11 bases align to TRBD2. This CDR3 has 16 residues. Trimming at V came to 0 bases and at J to 5 bases, leaving 5 bases not matched to a gene. CDR1 is LGHNA, CDR2 YNFKEQ, per germline. The CDR3 here is CASSQDTSGSSETQYF. DNA of the CDR3: TGTGCCAGCAGCCAAGATACTAGCGGGAGTTCGGAGACCCAGTACTTC.

CDR3 sequence: CAWREAYNNEQFF. As DNA, the CDR3 is TGTGCCTGGAGGGAGGCCTACAACAATGAGCAGTTCTTC. The V call is TRBV30, the J call TRBJ2-1, with a tentative D call TRBD2 (5 bases). Per the germline V gene, CDR1 is GTSNPN and CDR2 is SVGIG (reference sequence). Trimming stripped 3 bases from V and 5 bases from J, with 11 bases between. CDR3 length: 13 residues.

This clone has only a few counts. The V gene is TRBV10-3, the J gene TRBJ2-1; weak D call: TRBD2 (6 bases). V was clipped by 8 bases and J by 7 bases, with 9 bases between them. Germline loops: CDR1 ENHRY, CDR2 SYGVKD. This CDR3 has 11 residues. The CDR3 DNA sequence: TGTGCCATCGTGGAGGGGAATGAGCAGTTCTTC. Translation gives CAIVEGNEQFF.

This chain connects TRBV15 to TRBJ1-4; 8 positions match TRBD1. V lost 0 bases, J lost 8 bases, and 17 bases stayed unmatched. CDR1 is LNHNV and CDR2 is YYDKDF in the germline V gene (reference sequence). The CDR3 spans 19 residues. The CDR3 reads CATSRDPLAGQVLWEKLFF. DNA of the CDR3: TGTGCCACCAGCAGAGATCCCCTTGCGGGACAGGTGCTATGGGAAAAACTGTTTTTT.

V is TRBV19 and J is TRBJ1-2; D possibly corresponds to TRBD1 (5 bases). The germline gives CDR1 LNHDA, CDR2 SQIVND (reference sequence). This CDR3 region has 16 residues. V was pared by 0 bases and J by 2 bases, with 13 bases between. The CDR3 region has the DNA TGTGCCAGTAGTATAGAGGTCGGCAGGGTAAACTATGGCTACACCTTC. Protein sequence: CASSIEVGRVNYGYTF.

V is TRBV7-2 and J is TRBJ2-5; 7 nucleotides align to TRBD1. The germline gives CDR1 SGHTA, CDR2 FQGNSA. CDR3 size: 14 residues. J gave up 7 bases and V 4 bases, and 9 bases lay outside the gene matches. The CDR3 nucleotides are TGTGCCAGCAGCTCCAGGCAGGGGGTGCCGACCCAGTACTTC. Its translation: CASSSRQGVPTQYF.

This clone appeared a single time. The gene calls are TRBV28 and TRBJ1-3; a possible D gene is TRBD1 (5 bases). CDR3 length: 14 residues. The germline gives CDR1 MDHEN, CDR2 SYDVKM. V lost 2 bases and J lost 8, with 13 bases in between. CDR3 residues: CASSLLAVGDTIYF. Here the CDR3 DNA reads TGTGCCAGCAGTTTACTAGCGGTGGGGGACACCATATATTTT.

This chain uses TRBV19 with TRBJ1-2, with 9 nucleotides matching TRBD1. From germline, CDR1 is LNHDA and CDR2 SQIVND (reference sequence). Trimming took 5 bases from V and 0 from J; bases not matched to a gene: 10. The CDR3 has 17 residues. The CDR3 nucleotides read TGTGCCAGTAGTTCAGGGACAGGGTATTCTACTAACTATGGCTACACCTTC. Its translation is CASSSGTGYSTNYGYTF. The complete variable domain, with remaining parts taken from reference TRBV19 and TRBJ1-2, reads DGGITQSPKYLFRKEGQNVTLSCEQNLNHDAMYWYRQDPGQGLRLIYYSQIVNDFQKGDIAEGYSVSREKKESFPLTVTSAQKNPTAFYLCASSSGTGYSTNYGYTFGSGTRLTVV.

This chain links TRBV5-1 with TRBJ2-2; TRBD1 matches at 10 bases. CDR1 is SGHRS, CDR2 YFSETQ, per germline. Trimming at V came to 3 bases and at J to 6 bases, leaving 5 bases not matched to a gene. This CDR3 comprises 15 residues. The CDR3 spells CASSWDRGFAGELFF. Here the CDR3 DNA reads TGCGCCAGCAGCTGGGACAGGGGATTCGCCGGGGAGCTGTTTTTT.

V is TRBV5-1 and J is TRBJ2-1; maybe TRBD2 (5 bases). V lost 4 bases to trimming and J lost 2 bases, with 7 bases between them. This CDR3 has 13 amino acids. Germline CDR1 is SGHRS and CDR2 is YFSETQ. The CDR3 is CASSLGTYNEQFF. For the CDR3, the DNA is TGCGCCAGCAGCCTCGGGACCTACAATGAGCAGTTCTTC. The full variable domain, with the rest looked up from reference TRBV5-1 and TRBJ2-1, is KAGVTQTPRYLIKTRGQQVTLSCSPISGHRSVSWYQQTPGQGLQFLFEYFSETQRNKGNFPGRFSGRQFSNSRSEMNVSTLELGDSALYLCASSLGTYNEQFFGPGTRLTVL.

This chain links TRBV15 with TRBJ1-1; a weak D match, TRBD1 (5 bases). Germline V CDR1 and CDR2: LNHNV, YYDKDF (reference sequence). V lost 6 bases, J lost 4 bases, and 12 bases lay in between. The CDR3 is 13 residues long. CDR3 amino acids: CATRDPGFTEAFF. The CDR3 DNA follows: TGTGCCACCAGGGACCCAGGGTTCACTGAAGCTTTCTTT.

The chain couples TRBV5-1 to TRBJ2-7; 8 bases map to TRBD1. The CDR3 runs 17 residues. Trimming at V came to 0 bases and at J to 1 base, leaving 9 bases not matched to a gene. Germline CDR1 SGHRS, CDR2 YFSETQ. CDR3 bases: TGCGCCAGCAGCTTGGAATCAGGGGGCAACCCGTCCTACGAGCAGTACTTC. Its translation is CASSLESGGNPSYEQYF. The entire variable domain, with the rest obtained from reference TRBV5-1 and TRBJ2-7, is as follows: KAGVTQTPRYLIKTRGQQVTLSCSPISGHRSVSWYQQTPGQGLQFLFEYFSETQRNKGNFPGRFSGRQFSNSRSEMNVSTLELGDSALYLCASSLESGGNPSYEQYFGPGTRLTVT.

This clone was seen only once. CDR3 amino acids: CSVEEGMNTEAFF. DNA of the CDR3: TGCAGCGTTGAGGAGGGGATGAACACTGAAGCTTTCTTT. The V and J genes are TRBV29-1 and TRBJ1-1, with a possible D match to TRBD1 (5 bases). Per the germline V gene, CDR1 is SQVTM and CDR2 is ANQGSEA. V was trimmed by 3 bases and J by 0 bases, leaving 8 bases between them. This CDR3 spans 13 amino acids.